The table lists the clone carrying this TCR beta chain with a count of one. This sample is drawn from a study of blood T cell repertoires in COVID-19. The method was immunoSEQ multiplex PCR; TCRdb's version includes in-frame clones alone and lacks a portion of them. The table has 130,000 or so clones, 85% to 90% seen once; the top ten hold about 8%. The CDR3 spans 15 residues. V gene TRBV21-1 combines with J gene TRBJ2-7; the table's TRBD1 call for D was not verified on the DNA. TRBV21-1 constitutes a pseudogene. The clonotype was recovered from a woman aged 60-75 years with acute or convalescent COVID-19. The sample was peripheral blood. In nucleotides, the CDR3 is TGTGCCAGCAGCAGGGGGGGGACAGGGGCCTACGAGCAGTACTTC. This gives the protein CASSRGGTGAYEQYF.